A selection of T cell receptor beta chains follows, all from one sample in a study of cytomegalovirus exposure and HLA in healthy donors. The protocol was immunoSEQ multiplex PCR, while the TCRdb copy is restricted to in-frame clones and leaves out a portion. The sample includes about 140,000 clones, around 84% of them seen just once. Sequenced: PBMCs. The receptor set was obtained from a man aged 50 to 60 in good health and CMV-seronegative. Each CDR3 is given with its conserved first and last residue. D genes are given only for firm matches. Clone size is not always given. Where it is, it says once, few, many or a class for expanded clones.

J: TRBJ2-3; D: TRBD2; length: 12; V: TRBV11-2; size: .; CDR3: CAWGGGQDTQYF; DNA: TGTGCCTGGGGGGGAGGGCAAGATACGCAGTATTTT
J: TRBJ1-4; D: .; length: 15; V: TRBV6-1; size: .; CDR3: CASSEQQAKNEKLFF; DNA: TGTGCCAGCAGTGAACAACAGGCTAAGAATGAAAAACTGTTTTTT
J: TRBJ2-2; D: TRBD1; length: 14; V: TRBV2; size: .; CDR3: CASRVQGASGELFF; DNA: TGTGCCAGCAGGGTACAGGGGGCCTCCGGGGAGCTGTTTTTT
J: TRBJ2-3; D: TRBD1; length: 15; V: TRBV7-7; size: few; CDR3: CASSLGQGSADTQYF; DNA: TGTGCCAGCAGCTTGGGACAGGGGAGCGCAGATACGCAGTATTTT
J: TRBJ1-6; D: TRBD1; length: 16; V: TRBV5-1; size: .; CDR3: CASSLSVDRGQSPLHF; DNA: TGCGCCAGCAGCCTCTCAGTTGACAGGGGGCAGTCACCCCTCCACTTT
J: TRBJ2-6; D: .; length: 15; V: TRBV2; size: .; CDR3: CASNSPRTGANVLTF; DNA: TGTGCCAGCAACTCCCCTAGGACTGGGGCCAACGTCCTGACTTTC
J: TRBJ1-5; D: .; length: 16; V: TRBV7-2; size: .; CDR3: CASSSRAQYSNQPQHF; DNA: TGTGCCAGCAGCTCGAGGGCCCAGTATAGCAATCAGCCCCAGCATTTT
J: TRBJ2-5; D: TRBD2; length: 15; V: TRBV5-1; size: .; CDR3: CASSLTAGVSKTQYF; DNA: TGCGCCAGCAGCTTAACGGCGGGAGTTAGTAAGACCCAGTACTTC
J: TRBJ2-1; D: .; length: 13; V: TRBV6-5; size: .; CDR3: CATRPEGVNEQFF; DNA: TGTGCCACCCGTCCAGAAGGGGTCAATGAGCAGTTCTTC
J: TRBJ2-3; D: TRBD2; length: 16; V: TRBV28; size: .; CDR3: CASSPTGLAGGDTQYF; DNA: TGTGCCAGCAGCCCAACGGGACTAGCGGGAGGAGATACGCAGTATTTT
J: TRBJ2-1; D: TRBD2; length: 15; V: TRBV28; size: .; CDR3: CASSFKRDVYNEQFF; DNA: TGTGCCAGCAGTTTCAAGCGGGACGTCTACAATGAGCAGTTCTTC
J: TRBJ2-7; D: .; length: 15; V: TRBV4-1; size: .; CDR3: CASSQGTAFKDEQYF; DNA: TGCGCCAGCAGCCAAGGGACAGCCTTTAAGGACGAGCAGTACTTC
J: TRBJ2-7; D: .; length: 12; V: TRBV6-5; size: few; CDR3: CASSRGPYEQYF; DNA: TGTGCCAGTAGCAGGGGTCCCTACGAGCAGTACTTC
J: TRBJ1-1; D: .; length: 12; V: TRBV15; size: .; CDR3: CATSRGNTEAFF; DNA: TGTGCCACCAGTCGAGGGAACACTGAAGCTTTCTTT
J: TRBJ1-5; D: .; length: 13; V: TRBV27; size: .; CDR3: CASSFIGDQPQHF; DNA: TGTGCCAGCAGTTTTATAGGGGATCAGCCCCAGCATTTT
J: TRBJ2-3; D: TRBD2; length: 11; V: TRBV20-1; size: .; CDR3: CSATSPHTQYF; DNA: TGCAGTGCGACTAGCCCCCATACGCAGTATTTT
J: TRBJ2-3; D: .; length: 15; V: TRBV5-1; size: .; CDR3: CASRRGWVSTDTQYF; DNA: TGCGCCAGCAGACGAGGTTGGGTTAGCACAGATACGCAGTATTTT
J: TRBJ2-3; D: TRBD2; length: 15; V: TRBV11-1; size: once; CDR3: CASSRTSGFTDTQYF; DNA: TGTGCCAGCTCGCGGACTAGCGGGTTCACAGATACGCAGTATTTT
J: TRBJ2-3; D: .; length: 15; V: TRBV7-8; size: .; CDR3: CASSLVSPSTDTQYF; DNA: TGTGCCAGCAGCTTAGTCTCTCCTAGCACAGATACGCAGTATTTT
J: TRBJ1-1; D: .; length: 13; V: TRBV7-2; size: once; CDR3: CASRWGGDTEAFF; DNA: TGTGCCAGCAGGTGGGGGGGAGACACTGAAGCTTTCTTT
J: TRBJ1-5; D: .; length: 16; V: TRBV7-2; size: .; CDR3: CASSALWTGKGQPQHF; DNA: TGTGCCAGCAGCGCCCTCTGGACGGGGAAGGGTCAGCCCCAGCATTTT
J: TRBJ2-5; D: TRBD1; length: 15; V: TRBV27; size: .; CDR3: CASSPGQPPRGTQYF; DNA: TGTGCCAGCAGTCCGGGACAGCCACCCCGAGGGACCCAGTACTTC
J: TRBJ1-1; D: .; length: 13; V: TRBV30; size: .; CDR3: CAWSVRQNGEAFF; DNA: TGTGCCTGGAGTGTACGCCAGAATGGTGAAGCTTTCTTT
J: TRBJ2-5; D: TRBD1; length: 16; V: TRBV5-1; size: .; CDR3: CASSRRQGGYQETQYF; DNA: TGCGCCAGCAGCAGGAGACAGGGGGGATACCAAGAGACCCAGTACTTC
J: TRBJ1-4; D: .; length: 12; V: TRBV19; size: .; CDR3: CASSTPNEKLFF; DNA: TGTGCCAGTAGTACCCCAAATGAAAAACTGTTTTTT
J: TRBJ2-2; D: TRBD2; length: 17; V: TRBV7-6; size: .; CDR3: CASTLLAGGPSTGELFF; DNA: TGTGCCAGCACCCTTCTAGCGGGAGGGCCAAGCACCGGGGAGCTGTTTTTT
J: TRBJ1-4; D: .; length: 13; V: TRBV5-1; size: .; CDR3: CASTTGNNEKLFF; DNA: TGCGCCAGCACCACAGGGAATAATGAAAAACTGTTTTTT
J: TRBJ1-3; D: TRBD1; length: 17; V: TRBV5-4; size: .; CDR3: CASSSGGQRLSGNTIYF; DNA: TGTGCCAGCAGCTCTGGGGGACAGCGGTTATCTGGAAACACCATATATTTT
J: TRBJ2-7; D: TRBD1; length: 13; V: TRBV5-1; size: .; CDR3: CASSLRGPDEQYF; DNA: TGCGCCAGCAGCCTCAGGGGGCCCGACGAGCAGTACTTC
J: TRBJ2-2; D: .; length: 15; V: TRBV9; size: .; CDR3: CASSRGGVSTGELFF; DNA: TGTGCCAGCAGCCGAGGAGGGGTGAGCACCGGGGAGCTGTTTTTT
J: TRBJ1-5; D: .; length: 14; V: TRBV7-2; size: .; CDR3: CASSSRMANQPQHF; DNA: TGTGCCAGCAGCTCGAGGATGGCCAATCAGCCCCAGCATTTT
J: TRBJ2-3; D: .; length: 15; V: TRBV4-1; size: few; CDR3: CASSQVWSGTDTQYF; DNA: TGCGCCAGCAGCCAAGTCTGGAGCGGCACAGATACGCAGTATTTT
J: TRBJ1-2; D: TRBD1; length: 14; V: TRBV6-5; size: .; CDR3: CASSYSWTGGGYTF; DNA: TGTGCCAGCAGTTACTCCTGGACAGGGGGCGGCTACACCTTC
J: TRBJ1-4; D: TRBD1; length: 15; V: TRBV2; size: .; CDR3: CASAPPTGANEKLFF; DNA: TGTGCCAGCGCTCCTCCTACAGGGGCCAATGAAAAACTGTTTTTT